The rows below give T cell receptor beta chains drawn from one sample of a study of technical replicates of blood from several donors. The method was immunoSEQ multiplex PCR; TCRdb's version includes in-frame clones alone and lacks a portion of them. This table holds approximately 84,000 clones, 95% to 98% found once. The sample consisted of T cells isolated from PBMCs. Receptors were obtained from a human donor in good health. Each CDR3 is given with its conserved first and last residue. A D gene is named only where the DNA matches it firmly. Clone size is given for some rows only: seen once, a few or many times, or a class if the clone is expanded.

d_call,j_call,v_call,clone_size,cdr3_aa,cdr3_nt
TRBD2,TRBJ2-1,TRBV29-1,.,CSVTLVGRGTIRNEQFF,TGCAGCGTTACCCTAGTTGGGAGGGGCACCATTCGGAATGAGCAGTTCTTC
TRBD1,TRBJ1-5,TRBV2,.,CASSDATGGNQPQHF,TGTGCCAGCAGTGATGCGACAGGGGGCAATCAGCCCCAGCATTTT
TRBD1,TRBJ2-3,TRBV6-1,once,CASSVRQGEGTQYF,TGTGCCAGCAGTGTACGACAGGGGGAGGGTACGCAGTATTTT
.,TRBJ2-7,TRBV11-2,.,CASSSPGQGSYEQYF,TGTGCCAGCAGCTCGCCGGGACAAGGCTCCTACGAGCAGTACTTC
TRBD2,TRBJ2-3,TRBV7-3,.,CASSRGLAGGPPNTDTQYF,TGTGCCAGCAGCCGAGGACTAGCGGGGGGGCCTCCAAACACAGATACGCAGTATTTT
.,TRBJ1-1,TRBV7-9,.,CASSRDFTEAFF,TGTGCCAGCAGCCGCGACTTCACTGAAGCTTTCTTT
.,TRBJ1-5,TRBV27,.,CASRPGGNQPQHF,TGTGCCAGCAGGCCAGGGGGCAATCAGCCCCAGCATTTT
TRBD1,TRBJ1-6,TRBV5-1,.,CASNDRAYNSPLHF,TGCGCCAGCAATGACAGGGCCTATAATTCACCCCTCCACTTT
.,TRBJ1-6,TRBV10-3,.,CAIREQTGLSYNSPLHF,TGTGCCATCAGGGAGCAGACAGGACTCTCCTATAATTCACCCCTCCACTTT
.,TRBJ1-4,TRBV27,.,CASSPTQLTEKLFF,TGTGCCAGCAGCCCGACACAGCTAACTGAAAAACTGTTTTTT
TRBD1,TRBJ1-5,TRBV7-9,.,CASSTVTGGKGNQPQHF,TGTGCCAGCAGCACGGTGACAGGGGGTAAAGGGAATCAGCCCCAGCATTTT
.,TRBJ2-7,TRBV6-1,once,CASSVPVWRSSYEQYF,TGTGCCAGCAGTGTACCCGTTTGGCGGAGCTCCTACGAGCAGTACTTC
TRBD1,TRBJ2-7,TRBV19,once,CASSTDRPDSSYEQYF,TGTGCCAGTAGTACGGACAGGCCAGACAGCTCCTACGAGCAGTACTTC
TRBD2,TRBJ2-1,TRBV5-1,.,CASSWRLATTSYNEQFF,TGCGCCAGCAGCTGGAGACTAGCGACGACGTCCTACAATGAGCAGTTCTTC
TRBD1,TRBJ1-2,TRBV5-4,.,CASSWGQGVDGYTF,TGTGCCAGCAGCTGGGGACAGGGGGTGGATGGCTACACCTTC
TRBD2,TRBJ2-5,TRBV7-2,.,CASSKNRGGRETQYF,TGTGCCAGCAGCAAGAATCGGGGGGGCCGGGAGACCCAGTACTTC
.,TRBJ1-1,TRBV2,.,CASSVRGQLKRGDTEAFF,TGTGCCAGCAGCGTCCGGGGACAACTAAAAAGAGGAGACACTGAAGCTTTCTTT
TRBD1,TRBJ1-4,TRBV19,.,CASSTLGDRSYEKLFF,TGTGCCAGTAGTACCCTTGGGGACAGGTCCTATGAAAAACTGTTTTTT
.,TRBJ1-1,TRBV11-2,.,CASSLRSGVENTEAFF,TGTGCCAGCAGCTTGCGCTCCGGGGTTGAGAACACTGAAGCTTTCTTT
TRBD2,TRBJ2-3,TRBV28,.,CASSRPPGLAALGGYF,TGTGCCAGCAGTCGCCCCCCGGGACTAGCGGCCCTCGGAGGGTATTTT
TRBD1,TRBJ1-2,TRBV29-1,.,CSVVGTGWEYGYTF,TGCAGCGTTGTAGGGACAGGGTGGGAGTATGGCTACACCTTC
.,TRBJ2-2,TRBV2,.,CASRFDRETGELFF,TGTGCCAGCAGATTCGACAGAGAAACCGGGGAGCTGTTTTTT
TRBD1,TRBJ1-2,TRBV4-1,once,CASSPPGQGANGYTF,TGCGCCAGCAGCCCACCGGGACAGGGAGCGAATGGCTACACCTTC
TRBD1,TRBJ2-5,TRBV13,once,CASSPTGGVKTQYF,TGTGCCAGCAGCCCCACAGGGGGCGTAAAGACCCAGTACTTC
TRBD1,TRBJ1-4,TRBV5-1,.,CASSLIYSGTGREKLFF,TGCGCCAGCAGCTTGATTTACTCCGGGACAGGGAGGGAAAAACTGTTTTTT
.,TRBJ2-3,TRBV7-2,.,CASSLRGQGGDTQYF,TGTGCCAGCAGCTTAAGGGGACAAGGGGGAGATACGCAGTATTTT
.,TRBJ1-3,TRBV5-4,.,CASSFRGPGNTIYF,TGTGCCAGCAGCTTCAGGGGTCCTGGAAACACCATATATTTT
TRBD2,TRBJ2-7,TRBV14,.,CASRLTSGQYEQYF,TGTGCCAGCAGACTGACTAGCGGACAATACGAGCAGTACTTC
TRBD1,TRBJ2-1,TRBV18,.,CASSPTEGALPYNEQFF,TGTGCCAGCTCACCAACCGAGGGGGCGCTTCCCTACAATGAGCAGTTCTTC
TRBD2,TRBJ2-1,TRBV7-6,.,CASSQSGTRIPEQFF,TGTGCCAGCAGCCAGAGCGGGACTAGGATTCCTGAGCAGTTCTTC
.,TRBJ1-4,TRBV15,.,CATSRGSNEKLFF,TGTGCCACCAGCAGGGGCTCTAATGAAAAACTGTTTTTT
TRBD1,TRBJ2-7,TRBV6-6,.,CASSYRDRGGDEQYF,TGTGCCAGCAGTTACCGGGACAGGGGCGGGGACGAGCAGTACTTC
.,TRBJ1-3,TRBV28,few,CASTLGRGRPISGNTIYF,TGTGCCAGCACCCTGGGGCGGGGGCGGCCGATATCTGGAAACACCATATATTTT
TRBD2,TRBJ2-1,TRBV2,once,CASSPTSANEQFF,TGTGCCAGCAGTCCAACTAGCGCCAATGAGCAGTTCTTC
.,TRBJ2-2,TRBV5-8,.,CASSVRGAGELFF,TGTGCCAGCAGCGTAAGGGGTGCCGGGGAGCTGTTTTTT